This T cell receptor (beta chain) was sequenced during a study of T cell repertoires in aging, cancer and after chemotherapy. Study-level information: About 8.1 million TCR reads made up the full dataset.

Rearranged V-D-J TRB sequences were amplified with a mixed TRB-A/B primer pool. TCRdb reanalysed the multiplex PCR reads using MiXCR and keeps one entry per CDR3 protein. The sample yields thousands of distinct CDR3 sequences, 23% seen once. With respect to this clonotype: Its target is not known. The junction does not match germline at one end; this may be a read error.

The template was genomic DNA from peripheral blood, not RNA. Findings and limits, study-wide: Untreated cancer patients had significantly lower blood TCR diversity than age-matched healthy donors.

The TCR was taken from a human donor with a blood cancer. The donor label of this sample is uncertain. The sequenced sample was blood.

CDR3 residues: CASSQSLGNTEAFF. As DNA, the CDR3 is TGCGCCAGCAGCCAGTCGCTTGGGAACACTGAAGCTTTCTTT. The chain recombines TRBV5-6 with TRBJ1-1, with unresolved D. The CDR3 is made up of 14 amino acids. Germline values: CDR1 SGHDT, CDR2 YYEEEE.